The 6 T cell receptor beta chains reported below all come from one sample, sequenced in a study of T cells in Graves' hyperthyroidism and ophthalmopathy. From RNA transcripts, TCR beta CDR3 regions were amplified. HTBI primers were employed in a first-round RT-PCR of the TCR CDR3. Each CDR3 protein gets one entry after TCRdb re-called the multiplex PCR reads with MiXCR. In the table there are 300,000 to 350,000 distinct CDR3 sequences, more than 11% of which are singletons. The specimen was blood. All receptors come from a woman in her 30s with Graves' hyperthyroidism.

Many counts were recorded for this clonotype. CDR3 in DNA: TGTGCCACCAGCACAGGGGGACATGAAAAACTGTTTTTT. As protein: CATSTGGHEKLFF. The chain employs TRBV15 and TRBJ1-4, with 7 bases identical to TRBD1. The germline V gene encodes CDR1 LNHNV and CDR2 YYDKDF (reference sequence). Unmatched junction bases numbered 2, after V lost 4 bases and J lost 6 bases. The CDR3 has 13 amino acids. Based on the CDR3 plus reference TRBV15 and TRBJ1-4, the full variable domain is DAMVIQNPRYQVTQFGKPVTLSCSQTLNHNVMYWYQQKSSQAPKLLFHYYDKDFNNEADTPDNFQSRRPNTSFCFLDIRSPGLGDTAMYLCATSTGGHEKLFFGSGTQLSVL.

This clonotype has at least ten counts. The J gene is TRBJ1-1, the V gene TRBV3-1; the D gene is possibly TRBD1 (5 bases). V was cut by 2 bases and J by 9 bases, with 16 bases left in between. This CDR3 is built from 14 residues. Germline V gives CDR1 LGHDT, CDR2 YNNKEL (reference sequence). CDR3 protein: CASSQRAGTGKAFF. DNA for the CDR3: TGTGCCAGCAGCCAACGGGCCGGGACGGGAAAAGCTTTCTTT.

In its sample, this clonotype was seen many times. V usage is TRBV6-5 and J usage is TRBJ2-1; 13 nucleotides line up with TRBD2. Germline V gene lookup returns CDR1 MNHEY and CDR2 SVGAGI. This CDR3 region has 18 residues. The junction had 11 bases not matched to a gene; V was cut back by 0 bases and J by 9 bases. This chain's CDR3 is CASSYSRLTSGRLAEQFF. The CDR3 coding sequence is TGTGCCAGCAGTTACTCCCGCTTGACTAGCGGGAGGTTGGCTGAGCAGTTCTTC.

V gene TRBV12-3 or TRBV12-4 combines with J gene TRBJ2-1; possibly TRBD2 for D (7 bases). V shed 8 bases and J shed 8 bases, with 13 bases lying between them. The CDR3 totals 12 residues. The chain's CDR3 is CASGEGGDEQFF. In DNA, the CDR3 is TGTGCCAGCGGGGAAGGGGGGGATGAGCAGTTCTTC.

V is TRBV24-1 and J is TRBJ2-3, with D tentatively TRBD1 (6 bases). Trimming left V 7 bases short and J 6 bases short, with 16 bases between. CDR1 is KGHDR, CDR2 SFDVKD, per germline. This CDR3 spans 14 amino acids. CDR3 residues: CATSDRTPPDTQYF. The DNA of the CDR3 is TGTGCCACCAGCGACAGGACCCCCCCCGATACGCAGTATTTT.

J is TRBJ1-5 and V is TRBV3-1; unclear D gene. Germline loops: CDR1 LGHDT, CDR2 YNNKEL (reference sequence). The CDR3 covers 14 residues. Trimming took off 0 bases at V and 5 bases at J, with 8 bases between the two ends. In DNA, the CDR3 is TGTGCCAGCAGCCAAGATAACAGCGATCAGCCCCAGCATTTT. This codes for CASSQDNSDQPQHF.